This TCR beta chain was sequenced in a study of blood T cell repertoires in COVID-19. The wider study: Sources were T cells, B-cell-depleted T cells, or PBMCs; the material itself was cDNA or gDNA.

The assay was immunoSEQ multiplex PCR, and TCRdb's table has in-frame clones only and misses some. The sample holds around 300,000 clones, more than 75% seen once. V lost 4 bases, J lost 6 bases, and 6 bases stayed unmatched. Germline CDR1 SGHDN, CDR2 FVKESK. The CDR3 contains 15 residues. V is TRBV14 and J is TRBJ2-1; 10 bases are a match to TRBD2. Sequencing was done on a sample of PBMCs or T cells enriched from blood (not recorded which). The TCR was taken from a woman aged 55-69 years in a cohort exposed to, infected with or recovered from COVID-19 (not recorded which). CDR3 residues: CASSPLAGVRNEQFF. The CDR3 nucleotides read TGTGCCAGCAGCCCTCTAGCGGGAGTTCGCAATGAGCAGTTCTTC.